One sample yielded the 26 T cell receptor beta chains listed below, sequenced in a study of T cell responses to AZD1222 COVID-19 vaccine. TCRdb's copy holds only in-frame clones and misses some; the assay was immunoSEQ multiplex PCR. The sample includes about 94,000 clones, around 85% seen only once; the top ten take about 4.5%. Sequenced material: peripheral blood, taken 28 days after the second AZD1222 dose. The receptors shown here come from an adult who received the AZD1222 COVID-19 vaccine.

The chain couples TRBV15 to TRBJ1-6; D not resolved. Germline CDR1 is LNHNV and CDR2 is YYDKDF (reference sequence). Between the trimmed V and J ends, which lost 3 bases and 3 bases, there was a span of 15 bases. The CDR3 is 17 amino acids. The CDR3 reads CATSSQVPSIYNSPLHF. The CDR3 DNA reads TGTGCCACCAGCAGTCAGGTCCCCTCAATCTATAATTCACCCCTCCACTTT.

This clone appeared a few times. This chain joins TRBV15 and TRBJ2-2; 7 bases align to TRBD1. Germline V CDR1 and CDR2: LNHNV, YYDKDF (reference sequence). The CDR3 contains 16 residues. The J segment lost 7 bases and the V segment lost 1 base, leaving 9 bases of the junction unmatched. The CDR3 region has the DNA TGTGCCACCAGCAGAGCCGGGACAGCGGTACACGGGGAGCTGTTTTTT. Amino acids: CATSRAGTAVHGELFF.

The chain uses TRBV30 and TRBJ2-3; a possible D gene is TRBD1 (6 bases). The CDR3 runs to 13 residues. Germline lookup yields CDR1 GTSNPN and CDR2 SVGIG (reference sequence). Trimming shortened V by 7 bases and J by 2 bases, and 13 bases separated the two germline ends. The CDR3 here is CASSGANTDTQYF. DNA of the CDR3: TGTGCCTCCTCAGGGGCCAACACAGATACGCAGTATTTT.

The DNA of the CDR3 is TGTGCCAGCAGATTAACAGGGGCCTATGGCTACACCTTC. Translation gives CASRLTGAYGYTF. The V gene is TRBV28, the J gene TRBJ1-2; 7 nucleotides align to TRBD1. CDR3 length: 13 residues. Trimming at V came to 6 bases and at J to 4 bases, leaving 5 bases not matched to a gene. Per germline, CDR1 MDHEN and CDR2 SYDVKM.

This rearrangement joins TRBV5-1 to TRBJ2-7; 9 nucleotides line up with TRBD1. Germline assignment: CDR1 SGHRS and CDR2 YFSETQ. The CDR3 length is 15 residues. V lost 5 bases to trimming and J lost 6 bases; unmatched junction nucleotides: 12. This chain's CDR3 is CASSPAPQGAVEQYF. Written as DNA, the CDR3 is TGCGCCAGCAGTCCCGCCCCACAGGGGGCGGTCGAGCAGTACTTC.

The rearrangement links TRBV15 to TRBJ1-5; D uncertain. V was pared by 0 bases and J by 1 base, with 7 bases between. The CDR3 has 15 residues. CDR1 is LNHNV and CDR2 is YYDKDF in the germline V gene (reference sequence). CDR3 protein: CATSRDSGSNQPQHF. CDR3 coding DNA: TGTGCCACCAGCAGAGATTCCGGAAGCAATCAGCCCCAGCATTTT.

This rearrangement joins TRBV3-1 (or the pseudogene TRBV3-2) to TRBJ2-5; 9 bases line up with TRBD2. V trimming: 0 bases; J trimming: 5 bases; junction bases outside the gene matches: 10. The CDR3 is made up of 17 amino acids. The germline gives CDR1 LGHDT, CDR2 YNNKEL (reference sequence). The CDR3 here is CASSQEGAGGLLETQYF. The CDR3 DNA is TGTGCCAGCAGCCAAGAGGGGGCGGGGGGGCTCTTGGAGACCCAGTACTTC.

This clone showed up just a few times. The rearrangement joins TRBV28 to TRBJ1-5, with 7 bases fitting TRBD1. V lost 2 bases and J lost 5; bases outside the gene matches: 12. Per germline, CDR1 MDHEN and CDR2 SYDVKM. The CDR3 is made up of 17 amino acids. The CDR3: CASSLISDRVRDQPQHF. The CDR3 region has the DNA TGTGCCAGCAGTTTAATATCCGACAGGGTAAGGGATCAGCCCCAGCATTTT.

The sample holds one count of this clone. The V call is TRBV11-2, the J call TRBJ2-1; no firm D call. Germline CDR1 and CDR2: SGHAT and FQNNGV. V was cut by 5 bases and J by 7 bases, with 12 bases left in between. This CDR3 has 13 residues. The CDR3 nucleotides are TGTGCCAGCAGCCCCGTTGGTGTGAATGAGCAGTTCTTC. Amino acid sequence: CASSPVGVNEQFF.

The V gene is TRBV12-3 or TRBV12-4, the J gene TRBJ2-1, with D tentatively TRBD1 (5 bases). Between the trimmed V and J ends, which lost 1 base and 9 bases, there was a span of 10 bases. The CDR3 covers 13 residues. In DNA, the CDR3 is TGTGCCAGCAGTTTAGAGCAGGGCGGTGAGCAGTTCTTC. Its protein product is CASSLEQGGEQFF.

The rearrangement links TRBV19 to TRBJ1-1, with 10 bases lining up with TRBD1. The length of the CDR3 is 17 residues. Germline V gives CDR1 LNHDA, CDR2 SQIVND (reference sequence). V lost 8 bases and J lost 1; bases outside the gene matches: 13. The DNA of the CDR3 is TGTGCCAGTCTAGGGCTTCGACAGGGGGCCGGGAACACTGAAGCTTTCTTT. It codes for CASLGLRQGAGNTEAFF.

This clone has more than one count but fewer than ten. This chain connects TRBV6-6 to TRBJ1-1, with 11 bases identical to TRBD1. J was trimmed by 4 bases and V by 6 bases; bases with no gene match: 7. Looked up from germline, CDR1 is MNHNY and CDR2 is SVGAGI (reference sequence). The CDR3 is made up of 15 amino acids. CDR3 sequence (DNA): TGTGCCAGCAGCCGGGGACAGGGGGGCGTCACTGAAGCTTTCTTT. This sequence encodes CASSRGQGGVTEAFF.

This sequence joins TRBV7-3 and TRBJ1-1; 7 bases align to TRBD1. Germline lookup yields CDR1 SGHTA and CDR2 FQGTGA. The CDR3 has 13 residues. Trimming took 5 bases from V and 3 from J; bases not matched to a gene: 3. The CDR3 nucleotides read TGTGCCAGCAGCCCCGACAGGGACACTGAAGCTTTCTTT. Residues: CASSPDRDTEAFF.

V usage is TRBV27 and J usage is TRBJ1-4, with TRBD1 as a possible D gene (5 bases). Between the trimmed V and J ends, which lost 1 base and 1 base, there was a span of 7 bases. The CDR3 has 15 residues. Germline CDR1 MNHEY, CDR2 SMNVEV (reference sequence). The CDR3 DNA sequence: TGTGCCAGCAGTTTATGGAGGGGAACTAATGAAAAACTGTTTTTT. It yields the protein CASSLWRGTNEKLFF.

There are a few counts of this clone. This sample also contains other DNA sequences that code for the same CDR3. This chain connects TRBV28 to TRBJ2-7; 8 bases agree with TRBD2. This CDR3 contains 17 residues. Germline V gene data show CDR1 as MDHEN and CDR2 as SYDVKM. Trimming removed 8 bases from V and 0 bases from J; junction bases left unmatched: 15. CDR3 region: CASGQEYGTSFSYEQYF. CDR3 in DNA: TGTGCCAGCGGACAAGAATACGGGACTAGTTTCTCCTACGAGCAGTACTTC. The full variable domain, rest sourced from reference TRBV28 and TRBJ2-7, is DVKVTQSSRYLVKRTGEKVFLECVQDMDHENMFWYRQDPGLGLRLIYFSYDVKMKEKGDIPEGYSVSREKKERFSLILESASTNQTSMYLCASGQEYGTSFSYEQYFGPGTRLTVT.

The chain combines TRBV4-1 with TRBJ2-1, with D unclear. Germline lookup yields CDR1 MGHRA and CDR2 YSYEKL. Trimming pared 0 bases from V and 0 bases from J, leaving 9 bases between. The length of the CDR3 is 16 residues. CDR3 sequence: CASSQDGRASYNEQFF. The CDR3 region has the DNA TGCGCCAGCAGCCAAGATGGAAGGGCCTCCTACAATGAGCAGTTCTTC.

The chain joins TRBV6-4 to TRBJ1-2; D gene unclear. CDR1 and CDR2 from the germline V gene are MRHNA and SNTAGT. Trimming took 6 bases from V and 2 from J, leaving 13 bases between them. The CDR3 runs 14 residues. CDR3 bases: TGTGCCAGCAGCTCCTTGCCGGGGAACTATGGCTACACCTTC. Its translation is CASSSLPGNYGYTF.

The gene calls are TRBV20-1 and TRBJ2-2; D unresolved. V was clipped by 3 bases and J by 2 bases, with 10 bases between them. Germline CDR1 DFQATT, CDR2 SNEGSKA (reference sequence). CDR3 length: 14 amino acids. The CDR3 DNA sequence: TGCAGTGCTAGTGTCAGGATCAACACCGGGGAGCTGTTTTTT. This translates into CSASVRINTGELFF.

The chain has TRBV4-2 and TRBJ2-7; TRBD2 aligns across 7 bases. CDR3 length equals 14 residues. CDR1 is LGHNA and CDR2 is YNFKEQ in the germline V gene. V dropped 5 bases and J dropped 9; count of bases not matched to a gene: 13. CDR3 sequence reads: CASSSRLLSGPQYF. The CDR3 coding sequence is TGTGCCAGCAGCTCCCGCCTCCTTAGCGGGCCGCAGTACTTC.

This clone was counted between two and nine times. This CDR3 is CASSLIGGAGANVLTF. The CDR3 nucleotides read TGTGCCAGCAGCTTGATAGGGGGCGCTGGGGCCAACGTCCTGACTTTC. This chain links TRBV5-8 with TRBJ2-6; 7 bases are a match to TRBD1. J was trimmed by 2 bases and V by 1 base; bases with no gene match: 3. CDR3 length equals 16 residues. Germline values: CDR1 SGHTS, CDR2 YDEGEE.

The count of this clone is one. This chain uses TRBV4-2 with TRBJ2-2; D is uncertain. The CDR3 length is 15 residues. Germline V gives CDR1 LGHNA, CDR2 YNFKEQ. With 0 bases removed from V and 4 bases from J, the gap between germline ends came to 9 bases. The CDR3 spells CASSQDAEITGELFF. CDR3 DNA: TGTGCCAGCAGCCAAGATGCCGAGATCACCGGGGAGCTGTTTTTT.

The rearrangement links TRBV28 to TRBJ1-3; no clear D gene. V was trimmed by 5 bases and J by 0 bases, leaving 14 bases between them. Germline V lookup: CDR1 MDHEN, CDR2 SYDVKM. The CDR3 covers 16 residues. The CDR3 nucleotides read TGTGCCAGCAGTGGGGTCGACGGAGACTCTGGAAACACCATATATTTT. Protein product: CASSGVDGDSGNTIYF.

The chain recombines TRBV7-6 with TRBJ1-4; TRBD1 matches at 9 bases. Germline V lookup: CDR1 SGHVS, CDR2 FNYEAQ. Trimming at V came to 1 base and at J to 4 bases, leaving 1 base not matched to a gene. The CDR3 has 15 amino acids. The DNA for the CDR3 is TGTGCCAGCAGCTTAGGGACAGGGGTTAATGAAAAACTGTTTTTT. Translated: CASSLGTGVNEKLFF.

V and J are TRBV29-1 and TRBJ1-2; D is perhaps TRBD1 (6 bases). The germline gives CDR1 SQVTM, CDR2 ANQGSEA. This CDR3 spans 13 amino acids. Trimming removed 6 bases from V and 8 bases from J, with 19 bases in between. The DNA of the CDR3 is TGCAGCGTCGAACGGGGGCGACTGGGGGGCTACACCTTC. This codes for CSVERGRLGGYTF.

V is TRBV7-8 and J is TRBJ1-3, with D maybe TRBD1 (5 bases). Trimming stripped 1 base from V and 2 bases from J, with 18 bases between. The CDR3 has 18 residues. Germline-derived CDR1 and CDR2 are SGHVS and FQNEAQ. Here the CDR3 reads CASSLGPTALVAGNTIYF. The DNA for the CDR3 is TGTGCCAGCAGCTTAGGCCCGACAGCCCTGGTAGCTGGAAACACCATATATTTT.

The chain recombines TRBV10-2 with TRBJ2-1; D remains unclear. Per the germline V gene, CDR1 is WSHSY and CDR2 is SAAADI. The germline V and J ends were trimmed by 5 bases and 7 bases, with 9 bases remaining between them. The CDR3 length is 12 residues. The DNA for the CDR3 is TGCGCCAGCAGTTTCCCTCAAAATGAGCAGTTCTTC. It encodes CASSFPQNEQFF.